The rows below give T cell receptor beta chains drawn from one sample of a study of blood T cell repertoires in COVID-19. Sequencing was performed with immunoSEQ multiplex PCR; in TCRdb, only in-frame clones are kept and a portion is missing. The sample lists 150,000 to 200,000 clones; 90% to 95% were seen once. The specimen sequenced was peripheral blood. These receptors originate from a man between 45 and 60 years old with acute or convalescent COVID-19. CDR3s include the opening cysteine and the closing phenylalanine or tryptophan. A D gene is named only where the DNA matches it firmly. Only part of the rows carry a size: once, few, many, or a class if the clone is expanded.

TRBV7-2	NA	15	TRBJ2-3	NA	TGTGCCAGCAGCTTAGCGTCGGGGGGCGGAAATACGCAGTATTTT	CASSLASGGGNTQYF
TRBV21-1	NA	16	TRBJ1-3	NA	TGTGCCAGCAGCAATTTCACAGGGTTCTCTGGAAACACCATATATTTT	CASSNFTGFSGNTIYF
TRBV4-3	TRBD1	15	TRBJ1-4	NA	TGCGCCAGCAGCCGGACAGGGACAGGAAATGAAAAACTGTTTTTT	CASSRTGTGNEKLFF
TRBV9	NA	13	TRBJ1-1	NA	TGTGCCAGCAGCGTAGTAGGGGGGGCTGAAGCTTTCTTT	CASSVVGGAEAFF
TRBV6-4	TRBD2	17	TRBJ2-2	once	TGTGCCAGCATGGGACTAGCGGGGGATACCGACACCGGGGAGCTGTTTTTT	CASMGLAGDTDTGELFF
TRBV5-1	TRBD1	19	TRBJ2-7	NA	TGCGCCAGCAGCCCAACGAAGCCGGGACAGGGCCCATGGTCCTACGAGCAGTACTTC	CASSPTKPGQGPWSYEQYF
TRBV11-2	NA	15	TRBJ2-1	NA	TGTGCCAGCAGCCAAACAGGGAGCTCCTACAATGAGCAGTTCTTC	CASSQTGSSYNEQFF
TRBV7-9	NA	12	TRBJ2-1	NA	TGTGCCAGCAGCTCGGGACTCTTGGAGCAGTTCTTC	CASSSGLLEQFF
TRBV7-2	TRBD1	15	TRBJ2-7	NA	TGTGCCAGCAGCTTATATGGGACAGGGGTTATCGAGCAGTACTTC	CASSLYGTGVIEQYF
TRBV3-1/TRBV3-2	TRBD2	14	TRBJ2-2	NA	TGTGCCAGCAGCCTGTCTAGCGGAACCGGGGAGCTGTTTTTT	CASSLSSGTGELFF